This TCR beta chain stems from a study of cytomegalovirus exposure and HLA in healthy donors. The PCR had 60 Vbeta and 13 Jbeta primers. TCRdb keeps only in-frame clones here, not all; method: immunoSEQ multiplex PCR. The sample records under 150,000 clones, 75% being singletons. The CDR3 runs to 15 residues. Germline CDR1 and CDR2: ENHRY and SYGVKD. The V end was cut by 4 bases, the J end by 0 bases, with 9 bases between. V gene TRBV10-3 combines with J gene TRBJ2-2, with unresolved D. Sample: PBMCs. The TCR originated in a woman in her late teens or twenties in good health and CMV-seronegative. The CDR3 nucleotides are TGTGCCATCAGTGTGCAGCGAGCGAACACCGGGGAGCTGTTTTTT. Protein sequence: CAISVQRANTGELFF.